The present T cell receptor beta chain was sequenced within a study of T cells in Graves' hyperthyroidism and ophthalmopathy. RNA transcripts served as the template for amplifying TCR beta CDR3 regions. HTBI primers were employed in a first-round RT-PCR of the TCR CDR3. TCRdb re-called the multiplex PCR reads with MiXCR, one entry per CDR3 protein. The data contain a few hundred thousand distinct CDR3 sequences, 35% to 50% of them singletons. This clonotype was found many times. CDR1 and CDR2 from the germline V gene are LNHDA and SQIVND (reference sequence). The V and J ends lost 3 bases and 8 bases, in that order; junction bases with no gene match: 9. The CDR3 sequence is 14 residues long.

This receptor was identified in an adult woman with Graves' disease, either hyperthyroidism or ophthalmopathy (not recorded which). The chain carries TRBV19 and TRBJ1-2; 7 bases are shared with TRBD1. Sequencing was carried out using peripheral blood or thyroid tissue (not recorded which). The CDR3 protein is CASSITGARAGYTF. CDR3 coding DNA: TGTGCCAGTAGTATTACAGGGGCCAGAGCGGGCTACACCTTC.